This T cell receptor beta chain comes out of a study of yellow fever vaccine responses in identical twins. With regard to this clonotype: Its cognate antigen is unknown.

Study-wide findings and caveats: Each twin's T cell response to the vaccine was reported to look partly convergent and partly personalized.

TCRdb itself ran the RT-PCR reads through MiXCR, one entry per CDR3 protein. The sample shows tens of thousands of distinct CDR3 sequences, 77% of them seen only once. J lost 3 bases, V lost 4 bases, and 2 bases had no gene match. The CDR3 length is 14 residues. The germline V gene has CDR1 KGHSH and CDR2 LQKENI. Sequences were derived from T cells from blood (PBMCs), unsorted or a sorted subset (not recorded which), sampled before or after yellow fever vaccination (not recorded which). This TCR came from a woman aged 18-29 years who received the yellow fever vaccine. The rearrangement joins TRBV18 to TRBJ2-1; 8 positions match TRBD2. The CDR3 nucleotides read TGTGCCAGCTCACTTAGCGGGAACTACAATGAGCAGTTCTTC. Amino acid sequence: CASSLSGNYNEQFF.